This T cell receptor (beta chain) was sequenced for a study of T cell repertoires in cytomegalovirus infection. Looking at the study overall: HLA-C-restricted CMV epitopes, recently identified, and well-studied HLA-B-restricted ones were used by the study. It was the public TCR beta signatures that indicated both CMV infection and matching HLA type.

General study findings and limits: Accumulated public TCR beta family frequency recognized individuals carrying CMV together with the relevant HLA. Ex vivo, HLA-C-restricted CMV-specific TCR beta clonotypes prevailed over the rest of the response.

TCRdb called the reads again in MiXCR, with one record for every CDR3 protein. Here the sample spans roughly 990,000 distinct CDR3 sequences, 31% being singletons. Comments on this clonotype: Its target is not known.

Deletions cut 6 bases from V and 1 base from J, with 10 bases between. Germline assignment: CDR1 SGHRS and CDR2 YFSETQ. There are 13 residues in the CDR3. This TCR was sampled from a human donor in good health (CMV status not recorded). Some clones in this sample may be carry-over from other donors' samples. The chain carries TRBV5-1 and TRBJ1-1; D is unclear. Material: cultured CD8+ T cells from PBMCs, obtained from culture after CMV antigen stimulation. The CDR3 nucleotides read TGCGCCAGCAAGAGACACACGAACACTGAAGCTTTCTTT. Translation: CASKRHTNTEAFF.